This T cell receptor beta chain was sequenced in a study of beta chain features in type 1 diabetes. Study-level background: Sorted cells numbering roughly 98,000,000 were examined across all samples.

In its sample, this clone was seen a few times. Its antigen is as yet unknown. V lost 5 bases, J lost 2 bases, and 5 bases stayed unmatched. CDR1 GTSNPN and CDR2 SVGIG come from the germline V gene (reference sequence). The CDR3 spans 13 residues. Study-wide results and caveats: Among patients with Type 1 diabetes, TCRB CDR3s were moderately but significantly shorter in every one of the four CD4+ subsets. PCR might favor shorter templates, but any such skew would affect patients and controls equally.

Expressed TCRB transcripts were sequenced, since all the RNA that had been isolated was reverse transcribed. Deep immunoSEQ sequencing covered naive, central memory and regulatory T cell samples. TCRdb's table, derived via immunoSEQ multiplex PCR, lists solely in-frame clones and lacks some. The sample has around 360,000 clones; around 12% are singletons. The rearrangement joins TRBV30 to TRBJ1-1; 7 nucleotides match TRBD1. The sequence derives from a woman aged 18-29 years with type 1 diabetes. The sample consisted of naive CD4+ T cells from blood. For the CDR3, the DNA is TGTGCCTGGCGGACAGGACTTAACACTGAAGCTTTCTTT. Protein sequence: CAWRTGLNTEAFF.